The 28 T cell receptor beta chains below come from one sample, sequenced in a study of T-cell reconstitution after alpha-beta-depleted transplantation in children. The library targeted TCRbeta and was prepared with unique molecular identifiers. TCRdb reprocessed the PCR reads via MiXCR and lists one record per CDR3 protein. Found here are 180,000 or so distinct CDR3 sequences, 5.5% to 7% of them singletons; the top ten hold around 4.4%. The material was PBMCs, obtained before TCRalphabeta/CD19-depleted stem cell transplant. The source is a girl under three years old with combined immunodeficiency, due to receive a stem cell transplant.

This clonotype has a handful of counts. This CDR3 reads CASSLGQGEDNEQFF. The CDR3 nucleotides read TGTGCCAGCAGCTTGGGACAGGGGGAGGATAATGAGCAGTTCTTC. The chain couples TRBV5-6 to TRBJ2-1; 9 bases fit TRBD1. In germline, CDR1 is SGHDT, CDR2 YYEEEE. Trimming cost V 0 bases and J 7 bases; bases outside gene matches: 5. The CDR3 totals 15 residues.

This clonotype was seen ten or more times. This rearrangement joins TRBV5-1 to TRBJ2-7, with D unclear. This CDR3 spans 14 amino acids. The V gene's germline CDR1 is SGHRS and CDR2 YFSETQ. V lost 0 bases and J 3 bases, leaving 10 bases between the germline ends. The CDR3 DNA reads TGCGCCAGCAGCTTGGGCACCTCGAACTACGAGCAGTACTTC. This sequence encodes CASSLGTSNYEQYF.

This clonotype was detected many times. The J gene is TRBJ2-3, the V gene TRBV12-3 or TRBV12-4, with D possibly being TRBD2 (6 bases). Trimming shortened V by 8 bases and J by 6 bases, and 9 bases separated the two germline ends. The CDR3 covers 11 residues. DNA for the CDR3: TGTGCCAGCGGACTATCGGATACGCAGTATTTT. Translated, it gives CASGLSDTQYF.

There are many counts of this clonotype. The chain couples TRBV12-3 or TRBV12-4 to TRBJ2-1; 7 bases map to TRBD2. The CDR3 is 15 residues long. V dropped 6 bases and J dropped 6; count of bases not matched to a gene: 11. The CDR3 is CASREGGEGLNEQFF. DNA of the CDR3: TGTGCCAGCAGGGAAGGAGGGGAGGGCCTCAATGAGCAGTTCTTC.

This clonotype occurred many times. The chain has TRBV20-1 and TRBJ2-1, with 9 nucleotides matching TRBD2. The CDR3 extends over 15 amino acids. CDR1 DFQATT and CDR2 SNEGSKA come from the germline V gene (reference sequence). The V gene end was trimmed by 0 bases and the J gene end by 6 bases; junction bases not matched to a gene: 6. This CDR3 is CSARDRLAAFNEQFF. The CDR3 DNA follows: TGCAGTGCTAGAGACCGACTAGCGGCCTTCAATGAGCAGTTCTTC.

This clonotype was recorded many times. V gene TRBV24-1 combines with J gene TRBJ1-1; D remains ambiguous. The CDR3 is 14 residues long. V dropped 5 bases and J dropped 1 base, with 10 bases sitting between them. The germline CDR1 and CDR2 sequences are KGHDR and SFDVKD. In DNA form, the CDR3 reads TGTGCCACCAGTGGCAGTGGATCGAACACTGAAGCTTTCTTT. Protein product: CATSGSGSNTEAFF.

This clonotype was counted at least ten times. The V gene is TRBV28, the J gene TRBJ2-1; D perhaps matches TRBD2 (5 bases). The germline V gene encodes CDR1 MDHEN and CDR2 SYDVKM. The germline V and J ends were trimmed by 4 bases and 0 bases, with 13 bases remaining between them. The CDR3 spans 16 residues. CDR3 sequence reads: CASSSLSGTSYNEQFF. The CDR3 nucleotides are TGTGCCAGCAGTTCTCTCAGCGGTACCTCCTACAATGAGCAGTTCTTC.

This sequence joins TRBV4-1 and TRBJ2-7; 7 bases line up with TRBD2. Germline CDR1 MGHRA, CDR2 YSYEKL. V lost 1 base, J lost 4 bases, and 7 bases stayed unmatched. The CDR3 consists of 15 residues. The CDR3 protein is CASSQGWLAVYEQYF. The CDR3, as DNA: TGCGCCAGCAGCCAAGGGTGGCTAGCGGTTTACGAGCAGTACTTC.

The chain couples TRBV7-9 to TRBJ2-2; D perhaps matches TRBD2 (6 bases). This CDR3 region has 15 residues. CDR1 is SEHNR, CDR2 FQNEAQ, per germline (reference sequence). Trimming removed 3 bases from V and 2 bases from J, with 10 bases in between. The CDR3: CASSFGTRNTGELFF. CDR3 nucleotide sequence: TGTGCCAGCAGCTTCGGGACTCGCAACACCGGGGAGCTGTTTTTT.

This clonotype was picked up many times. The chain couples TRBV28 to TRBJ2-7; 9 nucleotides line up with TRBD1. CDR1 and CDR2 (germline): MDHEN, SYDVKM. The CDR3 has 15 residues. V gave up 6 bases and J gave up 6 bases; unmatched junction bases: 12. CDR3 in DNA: TGTGCCAGCAGACCCCCCGGGGACAGGGTACTCGAGCAGTACTTC. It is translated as CASRPPGDRVLEQYF.

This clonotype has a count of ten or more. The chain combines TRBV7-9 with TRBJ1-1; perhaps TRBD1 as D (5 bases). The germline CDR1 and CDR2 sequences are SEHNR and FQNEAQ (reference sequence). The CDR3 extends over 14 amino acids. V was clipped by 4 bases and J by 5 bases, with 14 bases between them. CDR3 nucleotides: TGTGCCAGCAGCTCAACCCGATGGGGGACTGAAGCTTTCTTT. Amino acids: CASSSTRWGTEAFF.

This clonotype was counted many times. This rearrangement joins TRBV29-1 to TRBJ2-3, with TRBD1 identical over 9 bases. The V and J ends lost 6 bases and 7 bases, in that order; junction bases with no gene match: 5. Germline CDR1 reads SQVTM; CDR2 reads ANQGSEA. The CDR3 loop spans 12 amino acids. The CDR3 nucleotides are TGCAGCGTACCAGACAGGGGGTATACGCAGTATTTT. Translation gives CSVPDRGYTQYF.

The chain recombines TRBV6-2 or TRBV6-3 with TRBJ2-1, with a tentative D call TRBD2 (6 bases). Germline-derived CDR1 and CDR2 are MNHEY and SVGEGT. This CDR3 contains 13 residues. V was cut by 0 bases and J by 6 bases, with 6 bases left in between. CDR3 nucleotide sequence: TGTGCCAGCAGTTACTCGGAGGGCAATGAGCAGTTCTTC. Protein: CASSYSEGNEQFF.

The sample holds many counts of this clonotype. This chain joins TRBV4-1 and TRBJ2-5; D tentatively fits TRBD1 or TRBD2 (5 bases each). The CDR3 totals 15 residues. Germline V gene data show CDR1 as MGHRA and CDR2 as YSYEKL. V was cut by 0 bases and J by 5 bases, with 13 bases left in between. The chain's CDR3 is CASSQDRGPLETQYF. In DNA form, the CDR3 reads TGCGCCAGCAGCCAAGATCGGGGACCCCTGGAGACCCAGTACTTC.

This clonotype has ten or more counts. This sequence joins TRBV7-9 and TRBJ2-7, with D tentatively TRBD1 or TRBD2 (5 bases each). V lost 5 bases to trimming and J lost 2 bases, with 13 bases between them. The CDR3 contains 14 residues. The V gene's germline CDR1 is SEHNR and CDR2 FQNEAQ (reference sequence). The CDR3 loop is CASSPGPPTYEQYF. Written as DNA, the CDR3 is TGTGCCAGCAGCCCGGGACCGCCTACCTACGAGCAGTACTTC.

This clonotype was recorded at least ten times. The CDR3 DNA reads TGTGCCAGCAGCTTGTTGACAGGGGGGGACGTTGAGCAGTTCTTC. Translation: CASSLLTGGDVEQFF. The rearrangement joins TRBV7-8 to TRBJ2-1, with TRBD1 identical over 9 bases. Germline V gene lookup returns CDR1 SGHVS and CDR2 FQNEAQ. The CDR3 is made up of 15 amino acids. Trimming at V came to 3 bases and at J to 9 bases, leaving 9 bases not matched to a gene.

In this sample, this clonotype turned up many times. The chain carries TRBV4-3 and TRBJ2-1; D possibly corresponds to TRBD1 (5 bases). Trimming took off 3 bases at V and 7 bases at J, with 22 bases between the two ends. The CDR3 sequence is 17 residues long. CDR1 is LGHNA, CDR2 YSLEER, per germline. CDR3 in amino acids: CASSHSIGAASGNEQFF. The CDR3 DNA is TGCGCCAGCAGCCACAGTATAGGGGCAGCCAGTGGGAATGAGCAGTTCTTC.

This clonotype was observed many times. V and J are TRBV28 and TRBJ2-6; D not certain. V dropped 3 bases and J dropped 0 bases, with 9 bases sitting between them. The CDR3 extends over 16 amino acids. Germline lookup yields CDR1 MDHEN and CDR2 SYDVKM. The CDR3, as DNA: TGTGCCAGCAGTTTTGTCAAGGTCTCTGGGGCCAACGTCCTGACTTTC. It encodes CASSFVKVSGANVLTF.

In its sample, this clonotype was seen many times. DNA of the CDR3: TGCAGTGCTAGAGAGGCGGGAGTGAGCTACGAGCAGTACTTC. This encodes CSAREAGVSYEQYF. V usage is TRBV20-1 and J usage is TRBJ2-7; the match to TRBD2 covers 7 bases. Germline loops: CDR1 DFQATT, CDR2 SNEGSKA (reference sequence). The CDR3 has 14 amino acids. V lost 0 bases and J lost 3; bases outside the gene matches: 5.

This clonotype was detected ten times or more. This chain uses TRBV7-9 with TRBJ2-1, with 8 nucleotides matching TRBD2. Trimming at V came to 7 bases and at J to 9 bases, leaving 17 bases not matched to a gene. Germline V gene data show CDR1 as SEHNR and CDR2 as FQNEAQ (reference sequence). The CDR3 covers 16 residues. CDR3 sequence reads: CASTERPGLGTGEQFF. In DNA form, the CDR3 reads TGTGCCAGCACCGAACGACCGGGACTAGGAACGGGTGAGCAGTTCTTC.

The chain's CDR3 is CASSGGLAGMGEQYF. The CDR3 nucleotides read TGCGCCAGCAGTGGTGGACTAGCGGGAATGGGCGAGCAGTACTTC. The V gene is TRBV10-2, the J gene TRBJ2-7; TRBD2 matches at 12 bases. V lost 4 bases and J lost 6; bases outside the gene matches: 7. This CDR3 has 15 amino acids. In germline, CDR1 is WSHSY, CDR2 SAAADI.

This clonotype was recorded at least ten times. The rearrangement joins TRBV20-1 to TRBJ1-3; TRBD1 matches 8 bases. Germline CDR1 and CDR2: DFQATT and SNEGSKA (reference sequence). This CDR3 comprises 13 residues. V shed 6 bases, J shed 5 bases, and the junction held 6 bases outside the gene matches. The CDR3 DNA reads TGCAGTGCGCGGCAGGGGGCAAGAAACACCATATATTTT. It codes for CSARQGARNTIYF.

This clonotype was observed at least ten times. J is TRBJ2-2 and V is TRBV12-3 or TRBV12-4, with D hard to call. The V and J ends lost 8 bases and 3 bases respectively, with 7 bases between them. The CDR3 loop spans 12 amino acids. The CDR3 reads CASLGDTGELFF. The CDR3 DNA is TGTGCCAGCCTCGGAGACACCGGGGAGCTGTTTTTT.

The CDR3 coding sequence is TGTGCCAGCAGCTTCGGCCCGCGGGGAGGCTACACCTTC. This translates into CASSFGPRGGYTF. V usage is TRBV11-3 and J usage is TRBJ1-2, with D uncertain. V lost 3 bases, J lost 8 bases, and 13 bases lay in between. Germline V gene data show CDR1 as SGHNT and CDR2 as YENEEA. The CDR3 loop spans 13 amino acids.

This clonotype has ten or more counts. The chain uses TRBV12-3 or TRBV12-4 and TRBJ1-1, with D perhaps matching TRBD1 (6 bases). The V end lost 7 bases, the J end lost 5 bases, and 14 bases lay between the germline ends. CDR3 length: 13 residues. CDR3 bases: TGTGCCAGCAACGACAGGTTGTCAACTGAAGCTTTCTTT. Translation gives CASNDRLSTEAFF.

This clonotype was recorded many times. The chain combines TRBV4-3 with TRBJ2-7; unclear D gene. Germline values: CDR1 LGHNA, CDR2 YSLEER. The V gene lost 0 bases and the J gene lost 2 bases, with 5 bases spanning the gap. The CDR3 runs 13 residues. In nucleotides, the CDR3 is TGCGCCAGCAGCCAAGATTTGGCCTACGAGCAGTACTTC. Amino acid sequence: CASSQDLAYEQYF.

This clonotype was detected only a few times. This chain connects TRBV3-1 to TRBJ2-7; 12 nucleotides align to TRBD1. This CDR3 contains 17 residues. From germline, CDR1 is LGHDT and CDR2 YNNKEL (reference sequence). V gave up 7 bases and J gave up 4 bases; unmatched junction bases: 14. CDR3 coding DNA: TGTGCCAGCACCCTGCCGACCGGGACAGGGGGCTTGTACGAGCAGTACTTC. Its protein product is CASTLPTGTGGLYEQYF.

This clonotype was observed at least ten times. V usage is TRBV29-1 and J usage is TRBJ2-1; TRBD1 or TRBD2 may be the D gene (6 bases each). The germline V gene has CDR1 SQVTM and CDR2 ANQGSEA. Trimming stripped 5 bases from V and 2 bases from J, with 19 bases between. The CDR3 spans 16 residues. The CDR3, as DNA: TGCAGCGTTTTAGGGGGGATAGACACACCCTACAATGAGCAGTTCTTC. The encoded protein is CSVLGGIDTPYNEQFF.